Listed below are T cell receptor beta chains from one sample, sequenced in a study of T cells in Graves' hyperthyroidism and ophthalmopathy. TCRdb reprocessed the multiplex PCR reads with MiXCR, giving one entry per CDR3 protein. The table includes some 350,000 distinct CDR3 sequences, around a quarter detected once. Sequencing was done on a sample of blood. The receptors here all came from a man between 45 and 60 years old with Graves' hyperthyroidism. The CDR3 runs from the conserved cysteine through the conserved F or W. Fields, in order: J gene, D gene, clone size, V gene, CDR3 DNA, CDR3 protein. A D gene is named only where the DNA matches it firmly. Clone size is not always given. Where it is, it says once, few, many or a class for expanded clones.

TRBJ2-1 | TRBD2 | - | TRBV12-3/TRBV12-4 | TGTGCCAGCGCCAAGACTAGCGGTTATAATGAGCAGTTCTTC | CASAKTSGYNEQFF
TRBJ2-3 | TRBD1 | - | TRBV27 | TGTGCCAGCAGTTTATCGCTGGACAGGGGGTTCCCCAGCACAGATACGCAGTATTTT | CASSLSLDRGFPSTDTQYF
TRBJ1-1 | - | few | TRBV3-1 | TGTGCCAGCAGCCATGGCAGCATGAACACTGAAGCTTTCTTT | CASSHGSMNTEAFF
TRBJ1-1 | - | - | TRBV19 | TGTGCCAGTAGACCGACAGGCGGGAACACTGAAGCTTTCTTT | CASRPTGGNTEAFF
TRBJ2-5 | TRBD2 | - | TRBV3-1 | TGTGCCAGCACCAGTCATAGCGGGATACAAGAGACCCAGTACTTC | CASTSHSGIQETQYF
TRBJ1-5 | - | - | TRBV6-1 | TGTGCCAGCAACAAAAGACAGACCAATCAGCCCCAGCATTTT | CASNKRQTNQPQHF
TRBJ2-5 | TRBD2 | few | TRBV20-1 | TGCAGTGCTCCCCCCCATGAGCGGGGGGAGACCCAGTACTTC | CSAPPHERGETQYF
TRBJ2-3 | TRBD2 | few | TRBV7-3 | TGTGCCAGCAGCTTGGGACTAGCGGGAGGTCCTTCTAGCACAGATACGCAGTATTTT | CASSLGLAGGPSSTDTQYF
TRBJ1-2 | - | - | TRBV28 | TGTGCCAGCAGTTTACGGGGACCCCATGGCTACACCTTC | CASSLRGPHGYTF
TRBJ1-2 | TRBD1 | - | TRBV18 | TGTGCCAGCTCACCAGCAGGGGGCGCCCCCACTAACTATGGCTACACCTTC | CASSPAGGAPTNYGYTF
TRBJ2-2 | - | few | TRBV11-2 | TGTGCCAGCAGCTTTCCCCCTAGTGCTGGGGAGCTGTTTTTT | CASSFPPSAGELFF
TRBJ2-1 | - | many | TRBV20-1 | TGCAGTGCTAGAGATCTGGGGAGCGCCTCGCAGTTCTTC | CSARDLGSASQFF
TRBJ2-1 | - | many | TRBV27 | TGTGCCAGCAGTTCGCGGACTCTGAATGAGCAGTTCTTC | CASSSRTLNEQFF
TRBJ2-7 | TRBD2 | - | TRBV20-1 | TGCAGTGCGCAACGACTAGCGGGGACCTACGAGCAGTACTTC | CSAQRLAGTYEQYF
TRBJ2-3 | TRBD1 | - | TRBV19 | TGTGCCAGTACCCCGGACAGGGGGCTTGATACGCAGTATTTT | CASTPDRGLDTQYF
TRBJ2-1 | TRBD2 | - | TRBV20-1 | TGCAGTGCTCAGGGACTAGCGGGAGCAAAAAGGGGTAATGAGCAGTTCTTC | CSAQGLAGAKRGNEQFF
TRBJ2-7 | TRBD1 | few | TRBV20-1 | TGCAGTGCAGCTCGGGACAGCTCCTACGAGCAGTACTTC | CSAARDSSYEQYF
TRBJ1-5 | - | few | TRBV28 | TGTGCCAGCAGTCCCCAACAGGAGTTTAGGCAGCCCCAGCATTTT | CASSPQQEFRQPQHF
TRBJ2-7 | - | - | TRBV20-1 | TGCAGTGCTAGAGCTTTGGGGGCCGAGCAGTACTTC | CSARALGAEQYF
TRBJ2-7 | - | - | TRBV27 | TGTGCCAGCAGTCCCGGGACCTTGTACCACGAGCAGTACTTC | CASSPGTLYHEQYF
TRBJ2-5 | - | once | TRBV19 | TGTGCCACCACGCGGGGTTCTCAAGAGACCCAGTACTTC | CATTRGSQETQYF
TRBJ2-3 | - | few | TRBV7-8 | TGTGCCAGCAGCTTAGCAGGGACAATGATCACAGATACGCAGTATTTT | CASSLAGTMITDTQYF
TRBJ2-5 | TRBD1 | - | TRBV19 | TGTGCCAGTAGTATTTCTAGGGGGCCGAAAGAGACCCAGTACTTC | CASSISRGPKETQYF
TRBJ2-3 | TRBD2 | few | TRBV10-3 | TGTGCCATCAGACAAACTAGCGGGAGAGCGAACACAGATACGCAGTATTTT | CAIRQTSGRANTDTQYF
TRBJ1-4 | - | - | TRBV4-1 | TGCGCCAGCAGCCAAATAGGGACAATTGAAAAACTGTTTTTT | CASSQIGTIEKLFF
TRBJ2-2 | TRBD1 | few | TRBV3-1 | TGTGCCAGCAGCAGGACCGGGACAGGGGGCACCGGGGAGCTGTTTTTT | CASSRTGTGGTGELFF
TRBJ2-2 | - | - | TRBV5-6 | TGTGCCAGCAGCCATATCACAAGGAACACCGGGGAGCTGTTTTTT | CASSHITRNTGELFF
TRBJ1-1 | - | - | TRBV7-3 | TGTGCCAGCAGCTTACTTTACGGCGGTGAAGCTTTCTTT | CASSLLYGGEAFF
TRBJ2-5 | - | - | TRBV19 | TGTGCCAGTAGTATGGCAGGGAGCCAAGAGACCCAGTACTTC | CASSMAGSQETQYF
TRBJ2-1 | TRBD2 | few | TRBV4-2 | TGTGCCAGCAGCCAAGATCCTAGCGGGGGATACAATGAGCAGTTCTTC | CASSQDPSGGYNEQFF
TRBJ2-7 | TRBD1 | few | TRBV5-1 | TGCGCCAGCAGCTTTAAGACAGGGGGCTTGGACGAGCAGTACTTC | CASSFKTGGLDEQYF
TRBJ2-3 | TRBD2 | few | TRBV19 | TGTGCCAGTAGTATTAGTAGGGGACTAGCGGGAGCAGATACGCAGTATTTT | CASSISRGLAGADTQYF
TRBJ2-7 | TRBD1 | - | TRBV11-1 | TGTGCCAGCAGCTCCTTTACGGACAGGGCCGAGCAGTACTTC | CASSSFTDRAEQYF
TRBJ2-1 | TRBD2 | few | TRBV2 | TGTGCCAGCAGTGTAGCTAGCGGGAAAGATGAGCAGTTCTTC | CASSVASGKDEQFF
TRBJ2-6 | - | - | TRBV7-3 | TGTGCCAGCAGCTCCAGGGAATTTGGGGCCAACGTCCTGACTTTC | CASSSREFGANVLTF
TRBJ1-2 | TRBD1 | - | TRBV30 | TGTGCCGGAAGTACGACAGGGGCTAACTATGGCTACACCTTC | CAGSTTGANYGYTF
TRBJ1-6 | - | - | TRBV2 | TGTGCCAGCAGTGAAGAAGGGAGTGGCTCACCCCTCCACTTT | CASSEEGSGSPLHF
TRBJ1-5 | TRBD1 | few | TRBV20-1 | TGCAGTGCTAGCTGGGACAGGGGGCAGCCCCAGCATTTT | CSASWDRGQPQHF
TRBJ2-7 | TRBD1 | - | TRBV6-1 | TGTGCCAGCACAAAGGGACAGGGAGGCTACGAGCAGTACTTC | CASTKGQGGYEQYF
TRBJ2-2 | - | - | TRBV5-5 | TGTGCCAGCAGCTTGTTAAGGCCGGATGGGGAGCTGTTTTTT | CASSLLRPDGELFF
TRBJ2-3 | TRBD1 | few | TRBV6-1 | TGTGCCAGCAGAAAGACAGGGGTGGATACGCAGTATTTT | CASRKTGVDTQYF
TRBJ1-1 | - | few | TRBV3-1 | TGTGCCAGCAGCGCGATGCCCATGAACACTGAAGCTTTCTTT | CASSAMPMNTEAFF